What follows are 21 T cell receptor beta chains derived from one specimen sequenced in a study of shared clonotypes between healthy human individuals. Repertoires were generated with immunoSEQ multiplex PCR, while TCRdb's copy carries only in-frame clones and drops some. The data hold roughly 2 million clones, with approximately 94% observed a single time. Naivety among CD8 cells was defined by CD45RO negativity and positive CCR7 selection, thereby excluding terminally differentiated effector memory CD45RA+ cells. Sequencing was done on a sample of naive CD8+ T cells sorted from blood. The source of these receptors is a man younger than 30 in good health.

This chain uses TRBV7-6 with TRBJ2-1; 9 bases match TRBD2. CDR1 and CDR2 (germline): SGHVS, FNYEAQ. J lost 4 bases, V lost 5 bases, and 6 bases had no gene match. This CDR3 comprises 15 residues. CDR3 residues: CASSPRLAGYNEQFF. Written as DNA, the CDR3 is TGTGCCAGCAGCCCTCGGCTAGCGGGGTACAATGAGCAGTTCTTC.

DNA of the CDR3: TGTGCCAGCAGTGGCTCAGGGGGCCCCAATCAGCCCCAGCATTTT. Translating it yields CASSGSGGPNQPQHF. J is TRBJ1-5 and V is TRBV25-1; 8 nucleotides line up with TRBD1. J was trimmed by 3 bases and V by 4 bases; bases with no gene match: 5. The CDR3 length is 15 residues. Germline CDR1 and CDR2: MGHDK and SYGVNS.

The CDR3 protein is CASRTGTRHGELFF. The CDR3 DNA sequence: TGTGCCAGCAGAACCGGGACTAGACACGGGGAGCTGTTTTTT. The chain recombines TRBV28 with TRBJ2-2, with 8 bases that match TRBD2. Germline loops: CDR1 MDHEN, CDR2 SYDVKM. Trimming took 6 bases from V and 7 from J; bases not matched to a gene: 7. The CDR3 covers 14 residues.

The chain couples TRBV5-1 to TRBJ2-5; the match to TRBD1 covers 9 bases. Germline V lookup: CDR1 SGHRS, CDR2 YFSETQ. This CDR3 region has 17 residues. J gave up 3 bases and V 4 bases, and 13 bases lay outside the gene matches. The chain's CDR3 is CASSVEPGQGIKETQYF. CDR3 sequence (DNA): TGCGCCAGCAGCGTCGAGCCGGGACAGGGTATTAAAGAGACCCAGTACTTC.

The DNA of the CDR3 is TGTGCCAGCAGCTACACGACAGGGTCGTCCGGGGAGCTGTTTTTT. It encodes CASSYTTGSSGELFF. This chain connects TRBV4-2 to TRBJ2-2; 7 bases fit TRBD1. There are 15 residues in the CDR3. V lost 5 bases to trimming and J lost 6 bases; unmatched junction nucleotides: 9. Germline V gene sequence: CDR1 LGHNA, CDR2 YNFKEQ.

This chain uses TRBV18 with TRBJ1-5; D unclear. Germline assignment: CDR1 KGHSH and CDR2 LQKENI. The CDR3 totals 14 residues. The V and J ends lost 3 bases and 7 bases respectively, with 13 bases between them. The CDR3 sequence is CASSPGEGPQPQHF. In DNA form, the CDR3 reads TGTGCCAGCTCACCGGGAGAAGGCCCGCAGCCCCAGCATTTT.

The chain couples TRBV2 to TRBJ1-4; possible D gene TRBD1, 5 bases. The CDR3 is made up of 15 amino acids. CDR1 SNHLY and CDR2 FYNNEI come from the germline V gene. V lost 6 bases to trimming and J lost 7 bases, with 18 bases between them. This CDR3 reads CASSASGTGGEKLFF. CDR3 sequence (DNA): TGTGCCAGCAGCGCATCCGGGACTGGGGGTGAAAAACTGTTTTTT.

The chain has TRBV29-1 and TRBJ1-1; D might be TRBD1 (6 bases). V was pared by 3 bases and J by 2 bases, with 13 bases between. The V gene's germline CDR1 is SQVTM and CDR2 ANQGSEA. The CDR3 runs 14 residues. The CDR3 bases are TGCAGCGTTGACTCCGGGACAAGTAACACTGAAGCTTTCTTT. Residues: CSVDSGTSNTEAFF. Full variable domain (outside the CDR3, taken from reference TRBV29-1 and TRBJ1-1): SAVISQKPSRDICQRGTSLTIQCQVDSQVTMMFWYRQQPGQSLTLIATANQGSEATYESGFVIDKFPISRPNLTFSTLTVSNMSPEDSSIYLCSVDSGTSNTEAFFGQGTRLTVV.

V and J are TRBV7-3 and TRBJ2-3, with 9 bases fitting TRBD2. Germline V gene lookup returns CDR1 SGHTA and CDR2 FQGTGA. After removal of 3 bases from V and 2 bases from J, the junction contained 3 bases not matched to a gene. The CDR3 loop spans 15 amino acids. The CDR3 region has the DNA TGTGCCAGCAGCTTCAGCGGGGGGACCACAGATACGCAGTATTTT. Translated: CASSFSGGTTDTQYF.

CDR3 region: CASSLWGTGSEAFF. As DNA, the CDR3 is TGTGCCAGCAGTTTATGGGGGACAGGATCTGAAGCTTTCTTT. This chain connects TRBV27 to TRBJ1-1; 8 bases agree with TRBD1. The germline V gene encodes CDR1 MNHEY and CDR2 SMNVEV (reference sequence). V was pared by 1 base and J by 6 bases, with 4 bases of the junction left unmatched. The CDR3 is 14 amino acids.

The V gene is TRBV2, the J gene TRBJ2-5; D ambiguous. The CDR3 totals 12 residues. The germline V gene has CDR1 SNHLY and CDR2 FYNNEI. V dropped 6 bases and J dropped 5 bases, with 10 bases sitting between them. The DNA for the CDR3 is TGTGCCAGCAGGGGCCAGCTTGAGACCCAGTACTTC. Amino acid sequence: CASRGQLETQYF.

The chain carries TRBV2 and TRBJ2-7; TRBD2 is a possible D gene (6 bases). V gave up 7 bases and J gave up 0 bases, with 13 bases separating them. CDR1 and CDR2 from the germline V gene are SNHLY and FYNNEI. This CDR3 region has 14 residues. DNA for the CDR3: TGTGCCAGCATGAGAGGGAGGTACTCCTACGAGCAGTACTTC. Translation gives CASMRGRYSYEQYF.

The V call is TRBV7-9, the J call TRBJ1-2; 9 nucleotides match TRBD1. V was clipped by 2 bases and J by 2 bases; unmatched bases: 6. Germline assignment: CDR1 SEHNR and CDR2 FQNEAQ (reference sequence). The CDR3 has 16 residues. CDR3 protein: CASSLRDREVNYGYTF. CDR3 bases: TGTGCCAGCAGCTTACGGGACAGGGAGGTAAACTATGGCTACACCTTC. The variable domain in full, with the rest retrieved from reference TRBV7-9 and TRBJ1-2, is DTGVSQNPRHKITKRGQNVTFRCDPISEHNRLYWYRQTLGQGPEFLTYFQNEAQLEKSRLLSDRFSAERPKGSFSTLEIQRTEQGDSAMYLCASSLRDREVNYGYTFGSGTRLTVV.

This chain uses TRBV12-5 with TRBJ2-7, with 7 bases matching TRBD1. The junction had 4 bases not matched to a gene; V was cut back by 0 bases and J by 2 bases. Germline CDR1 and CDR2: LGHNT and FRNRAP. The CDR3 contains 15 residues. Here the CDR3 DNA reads TGTGCTAGTGGTTTGGTAGTACAGGGGCCCTACGAGCAGTACTTC. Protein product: CASGLVVQGPYEQYF. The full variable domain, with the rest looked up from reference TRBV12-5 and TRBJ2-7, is DARVTQTPRHKVTEMGQEVTMRCQPILGHNTVFWYRQTMMQGLELLAYFRNRAPLDDSGMPKDRFSAEMPDATLATLKIQPSEPRDSAVYFCASGLVVQGPYEQYFGPGTRLTVT.

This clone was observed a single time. The CDR3: CASSPNTNTEAFF. The CDR3 DNA reads as TGTGCCAGCAGTCCGAACACGAACACTGAAGCTTTCTTT. The chain has TRBV7-9 and TRBJ1-1; D call uncertain. V was pared by 6 bases and J by 1 base, with 9 bases between. CDR3 size: 13 residues. CDR1 is SEHNR, CDR2 FQNEAQ, per germline (reference sequence).

The CDR3 sequence: CASSGRTQETQYF. CDR3 DNA: TGTGCCAGTAGTGGACGGACGCAAGAGACCCAGTACTTC. The chain uses TRBV19 and TRBJ2-5; D not certain. This CDR3 spans 13 amino acids. The germline CDR1 and CDR2 sequences are LNHDA and SQIVND (reference sequence). V was pared by 5 bases and J by 2 bases, with 9 bases between.

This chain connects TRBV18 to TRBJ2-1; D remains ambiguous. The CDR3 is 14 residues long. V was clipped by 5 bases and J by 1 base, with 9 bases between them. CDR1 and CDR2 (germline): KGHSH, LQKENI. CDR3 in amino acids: CASSFKTSYNEQFF. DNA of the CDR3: TGTGCCAGCTCATTCAAAACTTCCTACAATGAGCAGTTCTTC. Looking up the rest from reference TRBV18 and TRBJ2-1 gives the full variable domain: NAGVMQNPRHLVRRRGQEARLRCSPMKGHSHVYWYRQLPEEGLKFMVYLQKENIIDESGMPKERFSAEFPKEGPSILRIQQVVRGDSAAYFCASSFKTSYNEQFFGPGTRLTVL.

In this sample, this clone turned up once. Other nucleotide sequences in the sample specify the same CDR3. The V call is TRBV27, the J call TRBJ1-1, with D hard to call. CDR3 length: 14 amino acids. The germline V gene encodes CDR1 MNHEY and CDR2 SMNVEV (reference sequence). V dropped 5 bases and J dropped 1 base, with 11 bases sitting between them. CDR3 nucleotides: TGTGCCAGCAGTCCGAGGCAGGCGAACACTGAAGCTTTCTTT. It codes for CASSPRQANTEAFF.

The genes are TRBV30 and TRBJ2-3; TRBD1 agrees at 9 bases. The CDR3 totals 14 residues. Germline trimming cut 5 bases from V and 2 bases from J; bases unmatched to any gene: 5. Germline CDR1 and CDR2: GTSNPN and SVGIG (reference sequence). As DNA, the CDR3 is TGTGCCTGGGGAGGACAGGGGCACACAGATACGCAGTATTTT. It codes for CAWGGQGHTDTQYF.

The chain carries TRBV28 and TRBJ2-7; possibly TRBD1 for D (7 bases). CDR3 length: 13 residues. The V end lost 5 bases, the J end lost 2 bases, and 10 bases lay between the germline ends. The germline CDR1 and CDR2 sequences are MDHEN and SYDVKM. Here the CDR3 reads CASSGGTAYEQYF. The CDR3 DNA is TGTGCCAGCAGTGGGGGGACAGCCTACGAGCAGTACTTC. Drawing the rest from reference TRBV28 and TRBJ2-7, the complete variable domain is DVKVTQSSRYLVKRTGEKVFLECVQDMDHENMFWYRQDPGLGLRLIYFSYDVKMKEKGDIPEGYSVSREKKERFSLILESASTNQTSMYLCASSGGTAYEQYFGPGTRLTVT.

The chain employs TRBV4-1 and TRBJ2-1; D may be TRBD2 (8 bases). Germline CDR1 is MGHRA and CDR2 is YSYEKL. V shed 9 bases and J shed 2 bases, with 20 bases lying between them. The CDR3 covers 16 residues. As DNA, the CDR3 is TGCGCCAGTCAGGGGGGAGCGGGGGAGACCTACAATGAGCAGTTCTTC. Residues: CASQGGAGETYNEQFF.